These T cell receptor beta chains were read from a single sample in a study of identical twins. Using its own MiXCR run on the 5' RACE reads, TCRdb lists one record per CDR3 protein. The repertoire has about 890,000 distinct CDR3 sequences, 9% to 15% of them found once; the top ten carry around 1.5%. The same sample was also studied in work on yellow fever vaccine responses in identical twins.

Specimen: PBMCs. The origin of the receptors is a woman in her late teens or twenties in good health. The CDR3 runs from the conserved cysteine through the conserved F or W. Each record gives: clone size, CDR3 length, V gene, D gene, J gene, CDR3 DNA, CDR3 protein. A D gene is named only where the DNA matches it firmly. Clone size is shown for a subset of rows, as once, few, many or a class of expanded clone.

once	17	TRBV11-2	TRBD2	TRBJ2-5	TGTGCCAGCAGCTCCCTCGAGGCGGGGGGGTTTGTTAAGACCCAGTACTTC	CASSSLEAGGFVKTQYF
-	15	TRBV29-1	-	TRBJ2-3	TGCAGCGCGGCCCCGGAATACCGAGGACCAGATACGCAGTATTTT	CSAAPEYRGPDTQYF
-	12	TRBV27	-	TRBJ2-7	TGTGCCAGCAGGAAAGGGGTCGGTGAGCAGTACTTC	CASRKGVGEQYF
-	14	TRBV19	-	TRBJ1-1	TGTGCCAGTAGGGCGCCCGGGGGGGTCACTGAAGCTTTCTTT	CASRAPGGVTEAFF
few	16	TRBV14	-	TRBJ2-3	TGTGCCAGCAGCCAAGAGGCGGGGCAACTCACAGATACGCAGTATTTT	CASSQEAGQLTDTQYF
few	14	TRBV2	-	TRBJ2-2	TGTGCCAGCAGTGAAACTCGTAACACCGGGGAGCTGTTTTTT	CASSETRNTGELFF
-	13	TRBV27	-	TRBJ2-1	TGTGCCAGCAGCTTCTCCCCGATTGGTGAGCAGTTCTTC	CASSFSPIGEQFF
few	14	TRBV29-1	TRBD2	TRBJ2-1	TGCAGCGTTGTTAGAGCGGGAGGGCCCGATGAGCAGTTCTTC	CSVVRAGGPDEQFF
-	13	TRBV7-9	-	TRBJ1-4	TGTGCCAGCAGCTTAACAGGAACGGAAAAACTGTTTTTT	CASSLTGTEKLFF
-	14	TRBV12-5	TRBD2	TRBJ2-7	TGTGCTAGTGGCACTGTTGGGGCGGGGGACGAGCAGTACTTC	CASGTVGAGDEQYF
-	16	TRBV7-9	-	TRBJ2-3	TGTGCCAGCAGCCCTACGGACTTAGGGCGCACAGATACGCAGTATTTT	CASSPTDLGRTDTQYF
-	14	TRBV27	-	TRBJ2-7	TGTGCCAGCAGTTGGTATATCGATTCCTACGAGCAGTACTTC	CASSWYIDSYEQYF
-	15	TRBV15	TRBD2	TRBJ2-7	TGTGCCGCCAGCAGAGGGGTTAGCGGGTCCCCCGAGCAGTACTTC	CAASRGVSGSPEQYF
many	16	TRBV9	-	TRBJ2-3	TGTGCCAGCAGCGTAGGGGTGAGGAAAGCCACAGATACGCAGTATTTT	CASSVGVRKATDTQYF
many	16	TRBV24-1	TRBD2	TRBJ2-1	TGTGCCACCAGTGGTTCGGGCCTAGCGGGGACCAATGAGCAGTTCTTC	CATSGSGLAGTNEQFF
few	17	TRBV28	TRBD2	TRBJ2-5	TGTGCCAGCAGCTCTGGGACTAGCGGGGGGGCCACGGAGACCCAGTACTTC	CASSSGTSGGATETQYF
-	15	TRBV15	-	TRBJ2-5	TGTGCCACCAGCAAAAGTCGCGGTATCCAAGAGACCCAGTACTTC	CATSKSRGIQETQYF
few	15	TRBV6-1	TRBD1	TRBJ2-1	TGTGCCAGCAGGCGGGGGACAGGGGTCTACAATGAGCAGTTCTTC	CASRRGTGVYNEQFF
-	13	TRBV3-1	-	TRBJ2-3	TGTGCCAGCAGGCTCCCCGGCACAGATACGCAGTATTTT	CASRLPGTDTQYF
few	21	TRBV27	-	TRBJ2-1	TGTGCCAGCAGTCTACGGGTCTCCGCCGGGGCTAGATTGAGCTCCTACAATGAGCAGTTCTTC	CASSLRVSAGARLSSYNEQFF
-	12	TRBV12-3/TRBV12-4	-	TRBJ1-1	TGTGCCAGCAGTCAGAGACGGGATGAAGCTTTCTTT	CASSQRRDEAFF
-	12	TRBV29-1	-	TRBJ1-2	TGCAGCGTTGAAGATCTTAAGTCCGGCTACACCTTC	CSVEDLKSGYTF
few	14	TRBV6-1	-	TRBJ1-1	TGTGCCAGCAGCCTCCTACACCCGAACACTGAAGCTTTCTTT	CASSLLHPNTEAFF